This T cell receptor (beta chain) was found in a study of blood T cell repertoires in COVID-19. Study summary: There were acute and convalescent COVID-19 samples, and they came from the United States, Italy and Spain. From T cells, B-cell-depleted T cells, or PBMCs came the material, which was cDNA or gDNA.

The CDR3 is 13 amino acids. Trimming stripped 5 bases from V and 1 base from J, with 6 bases between. Germline lookup yields CDR1 SGHNT and CDR2 YYREEE (reference sequence). Source study methods: Quantification of nucleated cells was approximated via reference gene primer amplification. Clones were sequenced by immunoSEQ multiplex PCR, and TCRdb holds only the in-frame ones, with some missing. That table furnishes V, J and clone size, whereas the DNA furnished D and trimming. Of 130,000 or so clones in the sample, 80% to 90% were seen once. This clone has more than one count but fewer than ten. V usage is TRBV5-4 and J usage is TRBJ2-2; D is ambiguous. The receptor was isolated from a woman aged 55-70 years with acute or convalescent COVID-19. The sample comprised peripheral blood. CDR3 sequence (DNA): TGTGCCAGCAGGGCAGTGAACACCGGGGAGCTGTTTTTT. Protein sequence: CASRAVNTGELFF.